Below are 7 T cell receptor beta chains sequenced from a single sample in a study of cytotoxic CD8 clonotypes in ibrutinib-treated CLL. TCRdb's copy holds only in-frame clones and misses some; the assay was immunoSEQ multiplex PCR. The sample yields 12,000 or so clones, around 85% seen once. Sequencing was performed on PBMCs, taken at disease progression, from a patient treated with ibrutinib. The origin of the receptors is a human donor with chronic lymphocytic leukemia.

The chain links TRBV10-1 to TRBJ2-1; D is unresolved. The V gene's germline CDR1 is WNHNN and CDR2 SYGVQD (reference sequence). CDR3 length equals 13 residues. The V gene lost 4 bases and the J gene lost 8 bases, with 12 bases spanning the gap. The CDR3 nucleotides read TGCGCCAGCAGTGCGGACCCCAAACATGAGCAGTTCTTC. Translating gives CASSADPKHEQFF.

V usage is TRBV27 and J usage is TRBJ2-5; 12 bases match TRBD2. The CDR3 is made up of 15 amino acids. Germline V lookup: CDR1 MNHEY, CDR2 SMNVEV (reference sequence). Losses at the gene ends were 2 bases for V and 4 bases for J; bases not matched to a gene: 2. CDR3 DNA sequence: TGTGCCAGCAGTTTACTAGCGGGAGGGCCAGAGACCCAGTACTTC. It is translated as CASSLLAGGPETQYF.

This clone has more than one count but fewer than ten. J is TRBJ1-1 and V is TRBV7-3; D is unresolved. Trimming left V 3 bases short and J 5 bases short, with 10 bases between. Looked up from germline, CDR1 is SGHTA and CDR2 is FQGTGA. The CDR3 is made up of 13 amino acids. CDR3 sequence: CASSFGEGTEAFF. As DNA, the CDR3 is TGTGCCAGCAGCTTCGGGGAAGGTACTGAAGCTTTCTTT. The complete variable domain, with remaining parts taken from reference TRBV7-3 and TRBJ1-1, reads GAGVSQTPSNKVTEKGKYVELRCDPISGHTALYWYRQSLGQGPEFLIYFQGTGAADDSGLPNDRFFAVRPEGSVSTLKIQRTERGDSAVYLCASSFGEGTEAFFGQGTRLTVV.

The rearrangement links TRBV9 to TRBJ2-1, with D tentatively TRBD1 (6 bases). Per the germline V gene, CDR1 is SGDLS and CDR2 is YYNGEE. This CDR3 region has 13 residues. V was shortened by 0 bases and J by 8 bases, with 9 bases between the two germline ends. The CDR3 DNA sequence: TGTGCCAGCAGCGTAGAACAGGGAGATGAGCAGTTCTTC. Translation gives CASSVEQGDEQFF.

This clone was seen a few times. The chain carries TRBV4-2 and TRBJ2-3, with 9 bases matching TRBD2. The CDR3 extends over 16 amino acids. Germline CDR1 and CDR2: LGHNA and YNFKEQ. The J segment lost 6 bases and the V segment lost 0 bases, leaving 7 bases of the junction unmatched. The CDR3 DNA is TGTGCCAGCAGCCAAGATGAAGCGGGAGGTGCGGATACGCAGTATTTT. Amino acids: CASSQDEAGGADTQYF.

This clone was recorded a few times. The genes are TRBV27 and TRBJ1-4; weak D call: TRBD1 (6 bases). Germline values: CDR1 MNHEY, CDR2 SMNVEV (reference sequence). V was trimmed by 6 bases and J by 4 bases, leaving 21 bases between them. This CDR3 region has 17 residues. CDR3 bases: TGTGCCAGCAGCCCGCGAGGTGGCAGGGACAATAATGAAAAACTGTTTTTT. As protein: CASSPRGGRDNNEKLFF.

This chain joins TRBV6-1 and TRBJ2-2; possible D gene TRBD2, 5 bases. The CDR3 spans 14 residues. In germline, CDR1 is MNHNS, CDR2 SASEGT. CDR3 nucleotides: TGTCTAACCCGGCGGGCCCAGAACACCGGGGAGCTGTTTTTT. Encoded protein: CLTRRAQNTGELFF.